The present TCR beta chain was sequenced within a study of T cell responses to AZD1222 COVID-19 vaccine. Study findings and constraints: Seropositive AZD1222 recipients at baseline numbered only five or six. Reports say nearly half of spike-specific TCRs go after unmutated variant regions.

V lost 1 base, J lost 6 bases, and 11 bases lay in between. CDR3 size: 14 residues. Germline V lookup: CDR1 MNHEY, CDR2 SMNVEV (reference sequence). As for this clone: Its specificity is unknown.

Clones were sequenced by immunoSEQ multiplex PCR, and TCRdb holds only the in-frame ones, with some missing. This sample has about 35,000 clones, with around 84% found just once. Doses given second, at about 4 or about 12 weeks, were pooled. The J gene is TRBJ2-3, the V gene TRBV27, with D tentatively TRBD1 or TRBD2 (6 bases each). The sequences come from peripheral blood, collected 28 days after the second AZD1222 dose. The TCR sequence derives from an adult who received the AZD1222 COVID-19 vaccine. For the CDR3, the DNA is TGTGCCAGCAGTTTATGGGGGGCGCGGGATACGCAGTATTTT. It translates to CASSLWGARDTQYF.